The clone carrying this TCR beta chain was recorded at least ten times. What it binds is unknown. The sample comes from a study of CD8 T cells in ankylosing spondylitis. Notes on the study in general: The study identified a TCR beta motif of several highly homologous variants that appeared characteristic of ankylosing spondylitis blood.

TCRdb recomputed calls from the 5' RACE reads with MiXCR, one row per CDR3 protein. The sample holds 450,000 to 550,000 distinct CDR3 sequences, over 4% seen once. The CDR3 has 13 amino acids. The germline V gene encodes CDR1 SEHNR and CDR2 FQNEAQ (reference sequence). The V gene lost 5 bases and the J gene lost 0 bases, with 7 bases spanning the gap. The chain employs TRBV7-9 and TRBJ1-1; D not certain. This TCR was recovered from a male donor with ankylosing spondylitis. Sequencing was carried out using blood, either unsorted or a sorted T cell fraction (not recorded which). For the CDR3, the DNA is TGTGCCAGCAGCACACTATTGAACACTGAAGCTTTCTTT. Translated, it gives CASSTLLNTEAFF. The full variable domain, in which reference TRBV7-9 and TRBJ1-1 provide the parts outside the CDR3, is DTGVSQNPRHKITKRGQNVTFRCDPISEHNRLYWYRQTLGQGPEFLTYFQNEAQLEKSRLLSDRFSAERPKGSFSTLEIQRTEQGDSAMYLCASSTLLNTEAFFGQGTRLTVV.